Given below is one TCR beta chain in context. Antigen unknown. This entry is derived from a study of post-analysis software for immune sequencing data. At the level of the study: Included among the disease courses, which were recorded for the cohort, were relapsing-remitting, secondary progressive and progressive-relapsing multiple sclerosis. Overall study results and limits: When patients were compared with controls, about 5 TRBV segments were more frequent, TRBV5-6, TRBV5-1 and TRBV20-1 among them. Same-batch samples co-clustered strongly by F measure.

The germline CDR1 and CDR2 sequences are MNHNS and SASEGT. The V end was cut by 6 bases, the J end by 4 bases, with 25 bases between. This CDR3 has 17 amino acids. Unique molecular identifiers were present in the TCR beta cDNA libraries. Starting from roughly 1.1 to 9.2 million T cells, the study yielded about 490,000 cDNA molecules. TCRdb fed the PCR reads into MiXCR, producing one record per CDR3 protein. The data contain roughly 540,000 distinct CDR3 sequences, around 34% of them seen just once; the ten biggest clones take up approximately 6%. Sample: blood. The chain recombines TRBV6-1 with TRBJ2-7, with D possibly called TRBD1 or TRBD2 (7 bases each). The TCR comes from a girl aged 2-17 years with multiple sclerosis. The DNA of the CDR3 is TGTGCCAGCAGCAGTGACAGGGTGGTGAGGCGGGAGTACGAGCAGTACTTC. This gives the protein CASSSDRVVRREYEQYF.